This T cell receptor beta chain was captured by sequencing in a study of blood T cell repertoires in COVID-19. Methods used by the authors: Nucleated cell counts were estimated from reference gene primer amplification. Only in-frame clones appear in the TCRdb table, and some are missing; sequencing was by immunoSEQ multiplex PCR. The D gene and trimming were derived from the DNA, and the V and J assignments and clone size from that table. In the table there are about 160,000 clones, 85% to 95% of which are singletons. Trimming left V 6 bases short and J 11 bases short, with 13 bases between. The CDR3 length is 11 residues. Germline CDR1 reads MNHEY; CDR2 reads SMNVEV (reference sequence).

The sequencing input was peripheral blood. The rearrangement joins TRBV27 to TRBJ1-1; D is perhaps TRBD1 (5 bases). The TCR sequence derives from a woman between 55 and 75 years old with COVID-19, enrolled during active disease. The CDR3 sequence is CASSSGGRAFF. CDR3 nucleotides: TGTGCCAGCAGCTCGGGGGGACGGGCTTTCTTT.